Listed here are 21 T cell receptor beta chains from one sample, sequenced in a study of T cell changes during pregnancy in multiple sclerosis. Sequencing used immunoSEQ multiplex PCR; TCRdb keeps in-frame clones, though not all of them. The sample includes roughly 75,000 clones, 89% of them seen just once. The sequences come from peripheral blood, collected before pregnancy. The source is a female donor with multiple sclerosis, enrolled in a pregnancy study.

The chain joins TRBV6-6 to TRBJ1-2; D is ambiguous. The CDR3 length is 13 residues. Trimming took 7 bases from V and 7 from J, leaving 16 bases between them. CDR1 and CDR2 (germline): MNHNY, SVGAGI (reference sequence). The CDR3 sequence is CASILVAAGGYTF. For the CDR3, the DNA is TGTGCCAGCATACTAGTAGCAGCGGGTGGCTACACCTTC.

The chain employs TRBV5-1 and TRBJ1-2; D gene ambiguous. CDR1 SGHRS and CDR2 YFSETQ come from the germline V gene. V shed 1 base and J shed 1 base, with 5 bases lying between them. The CDR3 covers 13 residues. CDR3 sequence reads: CASSLQVNYGYTF. Written as DNA, the CDR3 is TGCGCCAGCAGCTTGCAGGTTAACTATGGCTACACCTTC.

The V gene is TRBV30, the J gene TRBJ2-7; unclear D gene. V was pared by 1 base and J by 0 bases, with 7 bases between. CDR3 length: 13 amino acids. Germline values: CDR1 GTSNPN, CDR2 SVGIG (reference sequence). CDR3 in amino acids: CAWSGSSSYEQYF. DNA for the CDR3: TGTGCCTGGAGTGGGTCGAGCTCCTACGAGCAGTACTTC.

The V gene is TRBV5-4, the J gene TRBJ1-1; TRBD1 matches 7 bases. This CDR3 has 12 residues. CDR1 and CDR2 (germline): SGHNT, YYREEE (reference sequence). The V segment lost 9 bases and the J segment 4 bases; nucleotides outside the gene matches: 6. In nucleotides, the CDR3 is TGTGCCACGAGACAGGGCCTCACTGAAGCTTTCTTT. It yields the protein CATRQGLTEAFF.

This chain joins TRBV4-1 and TRBJ1-1, with 8 bases identical to TRBD1. The CDR3 runs 15 residues. After removal of 1 base from V and 3 bases from J, the junction contained 4 bases not matched to a gene. Germline assignment: CDR1 MGHRA and CDR2 YSYEKL. The DNA for the CDR3 is TGCGCCAGCAGCCAAGGGACAGGGCGGTACACTGAAGCTTTCTTT. Protein sequence: CASSQGTGRYTEAFF.

V and J are TRBV7-3 and TRBJ2-7, with a tentative D call TRBD1 (5 bases). The CDR3 consists of 13 residues. Trimming shortened V by 2 bases and J by 6 bases, and 11 bases separated the two germline ends. CDR1 and CDR2 (germline): SGHTA, FQGTGA. The CDR3 DNA follows: TGTGCCAGCAGCTTAGGCAGGGTCAGCGAGCAGTACTTC. It yields the protein CASSLGRVSEQYF.

This clone has just one count. The chain is built from TRBV5-8 and TRBJ1-1; TRBD1 matches 8 bases. With 4 bases clipped from V and 1 base from J, the junction kept 9 bases outside the gene matches. Germline V CDR1 and CDR2: SGHTS, YDEGEE. This CDR3 has 16 amino acids. CDR3 in amino acids: CASSPGTGKENTEAFF. DNA for the CDR3: TGTGCCAGCAGCCCCGGGACAGGCAAAGAGAACACTGAAGCTTTCTTT.

The rearrangement joins TRBV6-5 to TRBJ1-2; D might be TRBD1 (5 bases). The CDR3 has 16 amino acids. V was clipped by 0 bases and J by 4 bases, with 15 bases between them. Germline CDR1 MNHEY, CDR2 SVGAGI. CDR3: CASSYSHTQGSYGYTF. DNA for the CDR3: TGTGCCAGCAGTTACTCCCACACTCAGGGTTCCTATGGCTACACCTTC.

V is TRBV2 and J is TRBJ2-2; tentative D call: TRBD1 (6 bases). This CDR3 has 13 amino acids. V dropped 6 bases and J dropped 7 bases, with 12 bases sitting between them. CDR1 is SNHLY and CDR2 is FYNNEI in the germline V gene. CDR3 residues: CASRQGVSGELFF. CDR3 in DNA: TGTGCCAGCAGACAGGGTGTCAGCGGGGAGCTGTTTTTT.

This clone was picked up one time. The rearrangement joins TRBV5-1 to TRBJ2-3, with D possibly TRBD1 on 5 matching bases. The ends were cut back, 5 bases at V and 4 bases at J, with 11 bases in the middle. The CDR3 extends over 13 amino acids. CDR1 is SGHRS and CDR2 is YFSETQ in the germline V gene. For the CDR3, the DNA is TGCGCCAGCAGACAGGCCCCCCCAGATACGCAGTATTTT. Residues: CASRQAPPDTQYF.

The chain links TRBV7-9 to TRBJ2-7, with TRBD1 identical over 7 bases. Per the germline V gene, CDR1 is SEHNR and CDR2 is FQNEAQ (reference sequence). Trimming at V came to 5 bases and at J to 4 bases, leaving 11 bases not matched to a gene. The CDR3 runs to 15 residues. Here the CDR3 reads CASSQDRALSYEQYF. CDR3 coding DNA: TGTGCCAGCAGCCAAGACAGGGCCCTATCTTACGAGCAGTACTTC.

J is TRBJ2-3 and V is TRBV7-3; 9 nucleotides agree with TRBD2. Per the germline V gene, CDR1 is SGHTA and CDR2 is FQGTGA. This CDR3 is 13 amino acids long. V shed 8 bases, J shed 7 bases, and the junction held 7 bases outside the gene matches. The CDR3 DNA is TGTGCCAGCCAAGCGGGGGGTAGTAATACGCAGTATTTT. This gives the protein CASQAGGSNTQYF.

This rearrangement joins TRBV7-2 to TRBJ2-1; no firm D call. The CDR3 consists of 15 residues. Trimming pared 6 bases from V and 0 bases from J, leaving 12 bases between. Germline CDR1 reads SGHTA; CDR2 reads FQGNSA. The CDR3 loop reads CASSQISSSYNEQFF. The CDR3 nucleotides read TGTGCCAGCAGTCAGATATCTAGCTCCTACAATGAGCAGTTCTTC.

The chain recombines TRBV4-2 with TRBJ2-5, with a tentative D call TRBD2 (6 bases). Germline CDR1 reads LGHNA; CDR2 reads YNFKEQ. CDR3 length equals 14 residues. V was cut by 3 bases and J by 1 base, with 9 bases left in between. The CDR3 loop is CASSHPGGQETQYF. Here the CDR3 DNA reads TGTGCCAGCAGCCACCCCGGGGGCCAAGAGACCCAGTACTTC.

This clone was seen only a few times. This sequence joins TRBV6-6 and TRBJ2-7, with TRBD2 identical over 7 bases. The germline CDR1 and CDR2 sequences are MNHNY and SVGAGI (reference sequence). The CDR3 is 12 amino acids. J lost 6 bases, V lost 8 bases, and 7 bases had no gene match. The CDR3 DNA reads TGTGCCAGCCTGGGAGGGTATCGCGAGCAGTACTTC. Amino acid sequence: CASLGGYREQYF.

The DNA of the CDR3 is TGTGCCAGCAGGCCGGGACAGGGTTACGGCTACACCTTC. It specifies CASRPGQGYGYTF. The chain is built from TRBV6-5 and TRBJ1-2; 9 bases match TRBD1. Germline V CDR1 and CDR2: MNHEY, SVGAGI. V trimming: 6 bases; J trimming: 8 bases; junction bases outside the gene matches: 7. The CDR3 loop spans 13 amino acids.

The V gene is TRBV2, the J gene TRBJ1-2; TRBD1 matches 7 bases. Trimming removed 6 bases from V and 4 bases from J; junction bases left unmatched: 11. Per the germline V gene, CDR1 is SNHLY and CDR2 is FYNNEI. The CDR3 covers 15 residues. The CDR3 sequence is CASSLTGQERYGYTF. CDR3 in DNA: TGTGCCAGCAGCCTAACCGGACAGGAGCGCTATGGCTACACCTTC.

The chain combines TRBV7-2 with TRBJ2-7; no reliable D call. V lost 4 bases and J lost 3, with 10 bases in between. The CDR3 contains 13 residues. CDR1 is SGHTA, CDR2 FQGNSA, per germline. The CDR3, as DNA: TGTGCCAGCAGCTCTTCGAACTTCTACGAGCAGTACTTC. It yields the protein CASSSSNFYEQYF.

The chain joins TRBV11-2 to TRBJ2-7; the D gene is possibly TRBD2 (5 bases). The germline V and J ends were trimmed by 0 bases and 3 bases, with 12 bases remaining between them. In germline, CDR1 is SGHAT, CDR2 FQNNGV. The CDR3 contains 15 residues. This chain's CDR3 is CASSLDHGEGYEQYF. CDR3 bases: TGTGCCAGCAGCTTAGATCATGGAGAGGGCTACGAGCAGTACTTC.

This clone occurred once. J is TRBJ2-1 and V is TRBV2; D perhaps matches TRBD2 (5 bases). The CDR3 is made up of 14 amino acids. The V and J ends lost 1 base and 8 bases respectively, with 12 bases between them. Germline lookup yields CDR1 SNHLY and CDR2 FYNNEI. CDR3 amino acids: CASSEEVSADEQFF. In DNA, the CDR3 is TGTGCCAGCAGTGAAGAGGTTAGCGCCGATGAGCAGTTCTTC.

V gene TRBV5-6 combines with J gene TRBJ1-1; D might be TRBD1 (6 bases). V lost 2 bases and J 11 bases, leaving 13 bases between the germline ends. Germline V gene sequence: CDR1 SGHDT, CDR2 YYEEEE. The CDR3 extends over 12 amino acids. CDR3 loop: CASSFRTAGAFF. In nucleotides, the CDR3 is TGTGCCAGCAGCTTTCGGACAGCTGGGGCTTTCTTT.